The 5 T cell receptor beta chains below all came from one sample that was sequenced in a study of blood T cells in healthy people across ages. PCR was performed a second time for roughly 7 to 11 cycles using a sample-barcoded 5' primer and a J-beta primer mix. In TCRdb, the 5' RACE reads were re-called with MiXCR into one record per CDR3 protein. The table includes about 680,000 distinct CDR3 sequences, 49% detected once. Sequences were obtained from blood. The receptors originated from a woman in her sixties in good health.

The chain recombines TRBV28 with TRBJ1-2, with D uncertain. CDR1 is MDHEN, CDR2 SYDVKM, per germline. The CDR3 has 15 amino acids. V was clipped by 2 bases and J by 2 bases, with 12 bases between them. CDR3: CASSLGLGRNYGYTF. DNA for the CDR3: TGTGCCAGCAGTTTAGGGCTGGGCAGAAACTATGGCTACACCTTC.

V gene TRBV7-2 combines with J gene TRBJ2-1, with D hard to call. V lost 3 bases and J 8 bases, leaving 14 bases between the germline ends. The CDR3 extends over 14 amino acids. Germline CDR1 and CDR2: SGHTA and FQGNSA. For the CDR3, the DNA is TGTGCCAGCAGCTTTGATCGGGCCGCGGATGAGCAGTTCTTC. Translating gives CASSFDRAADEQFF.

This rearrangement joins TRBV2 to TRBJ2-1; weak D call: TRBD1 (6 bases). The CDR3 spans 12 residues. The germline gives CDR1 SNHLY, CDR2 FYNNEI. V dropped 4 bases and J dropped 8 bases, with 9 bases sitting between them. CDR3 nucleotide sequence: TGTGCCAGCAGTGTCAGGGGTGATGAGCAGTTCTTC. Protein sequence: CASSVRGDEQFF.

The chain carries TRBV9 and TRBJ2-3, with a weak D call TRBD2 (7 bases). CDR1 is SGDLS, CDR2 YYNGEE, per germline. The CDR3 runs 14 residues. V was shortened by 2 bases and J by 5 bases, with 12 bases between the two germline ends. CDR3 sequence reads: CASSVAGAGDTQYF. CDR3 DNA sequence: TGTGCCAGCAGCGTCGCGGGGGCGGGAGATACGCAGTATTTT. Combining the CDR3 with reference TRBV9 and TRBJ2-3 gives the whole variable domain DSGVTQTPKHLITATGQRVTLRCSPRSGDLSVYWYQQSLDQGLQFLIQYYNGEERAKGNILERFSAQQFPDLHSELNLSSLELGDSALYFCASSVAGAGDTQYFGPGTRLTVL.

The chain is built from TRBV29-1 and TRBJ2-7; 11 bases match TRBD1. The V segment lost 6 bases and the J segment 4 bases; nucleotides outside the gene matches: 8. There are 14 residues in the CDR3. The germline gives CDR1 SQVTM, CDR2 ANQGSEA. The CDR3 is CSVGPGQGEYEQYF. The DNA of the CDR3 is TGCAGCGTGGGGCCGGGACAGGGGGAATACGAGCAGTACTTC.